The next 9 T cell receptor beta chains were all read from a single sample in a study of blood T cell repertoires in COVID-19. Sequencing used immunoSEQ multiplex PCR; TCRdb keeps in-frame clones, though not all of them. Of about 150,000 clones in the sample, about 87% were seen once. Sequenced input: peripheral blood. These receptors were collected from a man in his 60s with COVID-19, enrolled during active disease.

V usage is TRBV7-2 and J usage is TRBJ1-6; weak D call: TRBD1 (5 bases). This CDR3 comprises 15 residues. Germline V gene sequence: CDR1 SGHTA, CDR2 FQGNSA. The germline V and J ends were trimmed by 6 bases and 3 bases, with 12 bases remaining between them. In DNA form, the CDR3 reads TGTGCCAGCAGGCCGGGGGTTTTCTATAATTCACCCCTCCACTTT. It specifies CASRPGVFYNSPLHF.

The V and J genes are TRBV11-2 and TRBJ2-3; 9 bases fit TRBD2. Per the germline V gene, CDR1 is SGHAT and CDR2 is FQNNGV. The junction had 4 bases not matched to a gene; V was cut back by 1 base and J by 5 bases. CDR3 length: 15 amino acids. Written as DNA, the CDR3 is TGTGCCAGCAGCTTAGTAGCGGGAGAGATAGATACGCAGTATTTT. The encoded protein is CASSLVAGEIDTQYF.

The chain couples TRBV28 to TRBJ1-2, with D uncertain. V was cut by 7 bases and J by 0 bases, with 9 bases left in between. This CDR3 has 13 residues. In germline, CDR1 is MDHEN, CDR2 SYDVKM. In nucleotides, the CDR3 is TGTGCCAGCACCCCGCAGACTAACTATGGCTACACCTTC. Amino acids: CASTPQTNYGYTF.

The chain uses TRBV6-2 or TRBV6-3 and TRBJ2-7, with 7 bases that match TRBD2. V shed 2 bases and J 3 bases; nucleotides not matched to a gene: 7. Germline V gene lookup returns CDR1 MNHEY and CDR2 SVGEGT. CDR3 length equals 15 residues. CDR3 protein: CASSYGVREGYEQYF. The CDR3 DNA is TGTGCCAGCAGTTACGGTGTCAGGGAGGGCTACGAGCAGTACTTC.

For the CDR3, the DNA is TGTGCCAGCAGTTACCGAGCGGGGCACACCTTC. The encoded protein is CASSYRAGHTF. The chain recombines TRBV6-6 with TRBJ1-2; perhaps TRBD1 as D (5 bases). The CDR3 is made up of 11 amino acids. The V gene lost 2 bases and the J gene lost 12 bases, with 10 bases spanning the gap. In germline, CDR1 is MNHNY, CDR2 SVGAGI (reference sequence).

The V gene is TRBV5-1, the J gene TRBJ2-7; 8 bases are a match to TRBD1. This CDR3 comprises 14 residues. V was pared by 3 bases and J by 5 bases, with 7 bases of the junction left unmatched. Looked up from germline, CDR1 is SGHRS and CDR2 is YFSETQ. The CDR3 DNA reads TGCGCCAGCAGCTACGACAGGGGTGGAGACGAGCAGTACTTC. This codes for CASSYDRGGDEQYF.

The gene calls are TRBV14 and TRBJ2-6; TRBD1 agrees at 7 bases. Germline loops: CDR1 SGHDN, CDR2 FVKESK. Trimming at V came to 4 bases and at J to 2 bases, leaving 14 bases not matched to a gene. The CDR3 loop spans 19 amino acids. Written as DNA, the CDR3 is TGTGCCAGCAGCCCAAACAGGGGTGGTGTATGGCCTGGGGCCAACGTCCTGACTTTC. The encoded protein is CASSPNRGGVWPGANVLTF.

The chain is built from TRBV7-2 and TRBJ2-5, with D possibly matching TRBD2 (6 bases). The CDR3 has 15 amino acids. Germline-derived CDR1 and CDR2 are SGHTA and FQGNSA. V shed 7 bases and J shed 7 bases, with 22 bases lying between them. CDR3 DNA: TGTGCCAGCACCCGAAATAGCGGTAACCCCGGGACCCAGTACTTC. Translating it yields CASTRNSGNPGTQYF.

The chain combines TRBV6-6 with TRBJ1-2, with D possibly being TRBD1 (5 bases). V lost 0 bases and J 9 bases, leaving 11 bases between the germline ends. CDR3 length: 13 residues. CDR1 MNHNY and CDR2 SVGAGI come from the germline V gene (reference sequence). CDR3 loop: CASSYSPGGSYTF. Here the CDR3 DNA reads TGTGCCAGCAGTTACTCGCCCGGGGGAAGCTACACCTTC.